This T cell receptor (beta chain) came from a study of cytomegalovirus exposure and HLA in healthy donors listed by TCRdb under 2017. Study-wide context: An earlier analysis of approximately 550 of the donors reported more than 250 Gb of sequence data and some 120 million unique TCR beta sequences from some 180 million T cells. A separate validation cohort of approximately 120 different subjects was used in addition to the roughly 670-subject first cohort. A later genetic analysis took genome-wide SNP genotypes for about 55% of the 666 donors and used that subset as a discovery cohort. The aim of the study was to test whether cataloging public T cell receptors could identify signatures of past pathogen exposure. An earlier analysis of about 620 of the donors applied high-throughput TCR beta sequencing to assess whether each TCR beta V gene segment acted as functional or pseudogenic. Rather than using new phenotypic data, the later analysis identified candidate immune exposures from TCR beta sequences and from how often those sequences occurred across donors. Four or five DR-DQ haplotypes were treated as single units for association and clustering because of strong linkage in the cohort. Of the approximately 400 genotyped donors, about 84% fell in the genetic ancestry cluster associated with self-reported Caucasian donors. The number of typed donors differed by locus: 629-630 for A, B, C, DRB1 and DQB1; 500 to 550 for DQA1; approximately 600 for DPA1; and some 430 for DPB1. The study profiled the T cell repertoires of hundreds of subjects by immunosequencing and related them to cytomegalovirus serostatus. All discovery cohort repertoires had been generated using a single sequencing platform. On average, around 240,000 unique TCR beta nucleotide sequences were sequenced per donor among some 430 genotyped donors of the cohort, with roughly a sixth of those sequences being non-productive. A later analysis re-examined previously published TCR beta repertoires from more than 650 donors and added high-resolution HLA genotyping to investigate patterns of TCR occurrence. Donor age, sex, ethnicity and CMV serostatus were compiled alongside the repertoire data. To predict cytomegalovirus infection status, the study brought together high-throughput TCR immunosequencing, statistical association of individual TCRs with disease status, and machine learning. An early release that covered more than 550 HLA-typed donors contained around 300 gigabases of sequencing data and some 87 million unique TCR sequences. Class I and class II HLA loci were covered by the typing at four-digit resolution. Broader findings and caveats from the paper: The presence/absence analyses assumed that sequencing depth was roughly uniform across donors, and that assumption may not be true. It was suggested by the authors that the approach could potentially be generalized to other disease states and immunological phenotypes. In this cohort, only TCR beta chains were sequenced, and detectable features were limited by the absence of alpha or paired-chain data. In a later analysis, several top co-occurrence clusters were reported to appear linked to parvovirus B19, influenza, CMV and Epstein-Barr virus. A later analysis found that TCR association rates varied across HLA loci, with DRB1 alleles showing the most associated TCRs and HLA-C alleles the fewest. Correlated functional status among segregating V segments might be attributable to linkage disequilibrium, but an unknown experimental factor could not be ruled out. Some IMGT-functional V segments, including TRBV6-2 and TRBV6-3, could not be distinguished by the 87-base-pair reads and were therefore excluded. For the cohort, immune exposure information was limited to CMV serostatus. A later analysis found that HLA-associated TCR beta chains were more clonally expanded and had lower generation probabilities than equally common non-associated chains. HLA typing was unavailable for some donors at each locus, so association tests used only the typed subset. The sequencing pipeline was judged likely to have produced a cluster of highly shared sequence variants as a technical artifact. Three of the identified cytomegalovirus-associated TCR beta chains were confirmed in vitro to be specific for cytomegalovirus antigens. A later genetic analysis associated a missense DCLRE1C variant with V-gene and J-gene trimming of TCR beta chains, and an independent cohort replicated the association. A further reported finding was that TCR beta sequences accurately predicted the HLA-A and HLA-B alleles for most subjects in the first cohort. The study listed 150 to 200 TCR beta chains as associated with cytomegalovirus. In a later analysis, most CMV-associated TCR beta chains were found to appear HLA-restricted, with HLA associations seemingly driven largely by CMV exposure. While some public TCRs were present in many individuals, most TCR sequences turned up only very rarely across donors. Cytomegalovirus status was reported to be diagnosed by the classifier with high specificity and sensitivity in both the original and validation cohorts. An earlier analysis of roughly 570 of the donors showed that most TCR beta V segments appeared in productive rearrangements either about 90% or about 30% of the time, which broadly matched IMGT annotations. At a false discovery rate of 0.05, a later analysis linked some 18,000 TCR beta sequences to specific HLA alleles. Assigning TCR associations to individual alleles was difficult when HLA alleles, especially DR and DQ, strongly co-occurred. The earlier analysis of almost 600 of the donors excluded roughly 16 rarely observed V segments, including chromosome 9 orphons, because counts were too low. A later genetic analysis reported fewer N-insertions in productive TCRs among donors in an Asian-associated ancestry cluster than the roughly 700-donor mean.

This clone appeared once. No antigen is known for it. No quality values exist for individual bases; no much larger clone is one base distant. The cohort consisted of 666 healthy bone marrow donors. Cohort members were all nominally healthy when sampled, although unrecorded immune exposures were likely present. The donor tested CMV seronegative, placing the donor among the 300 to 400 seronegative members of the cohort. Every donor gave a peripheral blood sample, and the peripheral blood mononuclear cells from that sample were used for TCR beta sequencing. Genomic DNA extraction from the blood cell samples was performed with the Qiagen DNeasy Blood Extraction Kit. The library was built by means of the immunoSEQ multiplex PCR assay. For the multiplex PCR, a mixture combining 60 forward primers for TCR Vbeta segments and 13 reverse primers for TCR Jbeta segments was used. Amplification of the CDR3 region of rearranged TCR beta genes was performed with a multiplex PCR assay on genomic DNA. On the Illumina HiSeq System, the amplified TCR beta libraries were sequenced as 87-base-pair reads. Under the source paper's analysis protocol: A later analysis tallied about 77 million unique TCR beta chains across the roughly 610 repertoires, and some 10 million of those chains were shared by two or more donors. A nearest-neighbor algorithm error-corrected the raw reads and collapsed the reads into unique sequences, merging closely related sequences to remove PCR and sequencing errors. V, D and J gene segments were assigned by aligning CDR3 sequences to IMGT reference sequences. Each retained sequence needed at least a six-nucleotide match to both a V gene segment and a J gene segment. Rearrangements were classified as productive when the CDR3 lacked stop codons and remained in frame with V and J, and all other rearrangements were classified as non-productive. CDR3 was defined according to IMGT convention as the region running from the second conserved V-encoded cysteine to the conserved J-encoded phenylalanine. The earlier analysis of roughly 590 of the donors excluded sequences that lacked an unambiguous match to a single V gene segment. In an earlier analysis of about 590 of the donors, a V segment was called functional when productive rearrangements were above 56.7%, and segregating when the standard deviation between donors exceeded 5%. To diagnose cytomegalovirus status from the catalog of TCR beta chain sequences, a statistical classification framework was built. In a later analysis, TCR nucleotide sequences were compared against IMGT/GENE-DB human TR gene sequences so that V and J genes could be assigned. In a later analysis, CDR3 sequences and most-parsimonious VDJ recombination scenarios were assigned using the TCRdist pipeline. A later analysis defined each TCR beta chain by its CDR3 amino acid sequence plus V-gene family, and excluded reads lacking a unique V-gene family. As a way to deal with suspected cross-contamination and a sequencing artifact, a later analysis dropped 640 or so nucleotide sequences that were highly shared and had low generation probability. In a later analysis, a clonal expansion index for each public chain was calculated from normalized within-repertoire ranks of inferred template counts. Generation probabilities in a later analysis came from a VDJ recombination model fitted to out-of-frame rearrangements, and those results were checked against IGoR. Hypergeometric tests were used in a later analysis to score TCR-TCR, TCR-HLA and TCR-CMV co-occurrence, with a repertoire-size bias correction applied to the TCR pairs. A later analysis estimated false discovery rates by permuting HLA or CMV assignments 20 times. A later analysis grouped co-occurring TCRs with DBSCAN, adding TCRdist sequence similarity when clustering within HLA-allele-positive subsets. For co-occurrence clustering, repertoires with fewer than 30,000 or more than 120,000 public chains were excluded, along with roughly 5 repertoires with anomalous nucleotide sharing. In TCRdb, the immuneACCESS table is reduced to in-frame sequences with V and J assigned. These tables do not hold every clone; where another copy was compared, an unresolved V gene accounts for under half, and the others remain unexplained. V, J and clone size are those of that table, while D and trimming were read from the DNA. The sample profile shows over 150,000 clones; 84% of them were found once. The top ten clones comprise around 4.9% of the sample.

Counted from cysteine to phenylalanine, this CDR3 has 14 amino acids. Left in the record is the CDR3 DNA by itself, 42 bases read in frame from the first base. A distance of 10 bases separates the germline ends of V and J, which lose 3 bases and 2 bases respectively. The germline V gene (reference sequence) yields MNHEY for CDR1 and SMNVEV for CDR2. Recombination joined TRBV27 with TRBJ1-1; TRBD1 is a possible D gene, resting on 5 matching bases. The sequence came from a man younger than 30 in good health and CMV-seronegative. The sequencing input was PBMCs. The CDR3 loop reads CASSFGRTNTEAFF. The DNA sequence follows: TGTGCCAGCAGTTTTGGCAGGACAAACACTGAAGCTTTCTTT.